Below, 19 T cell receptor beta chains from the same sample are listed, as sequenced in a study of blood T cell repertoires in COVID-19. Data came from immunoSEQ multiplex PCR; TCRdb stores just in-frame clones and leaves some out. There are 250,000 to 350,000 clones in the sample; around 88% occur only once, and around 0.8% lies in the top ten. The sequenced material came from peripheral blood. All receptors derive from a man aged 30 to 45 with acute or convalescent COVID-19.

The chain has TRBV11-2 and TRBJ2-7, with 7 bases identical to TRBD2. Germline V gene data show CDR1 as SGHAT and CDR2 as FQNNGV. CDR3 length: 15 amino acids. V lost 0 bases to trimming and J lost 0 bases; unmatched junction nucleotides: 2. CDR3 sequence reads: CASSLERTSSYEQYF. CDR3 bases: TGTGCCAGCAGCTTAGAGCGGACTAGCTCCTACGAGCAGTACTTC. The whole variable domain, remainder taken from reference TRBV11-2 and TRBJ2-7, is EAGVAQSPRYKIIEKRQSVAFWCNPISGHATLYWYQQILGQGPKLLIQFQNNGVVDDSQLPKDRFSAERLKGVDSTLKIQPAKLEDSAVYLCASSLERTSSYEQYFGPGTRLTVT.

Here the CDR3 reads CASSQDWGAGNTIYF. The CDR3 nucleotides are TGTGCCAGCAGCCAAGATTGGGGGGCTGGAAACACCATATATTTT. The genes are TRBV3-1 (or the pseudogene TRBV3-2) and TRBJ1-3; the D gene is possibly TRBD1 (5 bases). V lost 0 bases and J 2 bases, leaving 8 bases between the germline ends. The CDR3 covers 15 residues. Germline-derived CDR1 and CDR2 are LGHDT and YNNKEL (reference sequence).

The rearrangement joins TRBV27 to TRBJ1-6; weak D call: TRBD1 (5 bases). Trimming took 7 bases from V and 9 from J, leaving 19 bases between them. CDR1 MNHEY and CDR2 SMNVEV come from the germline V gene (reference sequence). The CDR3 is 15 residues long. In DNA, the CDR3 is TGTGCCAGCACTCTAAGTAGGGGTTTGGGTTCACCCCTCCACTTT. This sequence encodes CASTLSRGLGSPLHF.

The chain joins TRBV4-2 to TRBJ2-1; 8 bases are shared with TRBD1. Germline-derived CDR1 and CDR2 are LGHNA and YNFKEQ. The CDR3 length is 15 residues. V shed 4 bases and J 2 bases; nucleotides not matched to a gene: 4. The chain's CDR3 is CASSPGQGPYNEQFF. For the CDR3, the DNA is TGTGCCAGCAGCCCCGGACAGGGTCCCTACAATGAGCAGTTCTTC.

In DNA, the CDR3 is TGTGCCAGCAGTTCCGTTATGATAGATTCACCCCTCCACTTT. Protein product: CASSSVMIDSPLHF. The rearrangement links TRBV6-5 to TRBJ1-6; D remains ambiguous. The CDR3 runs to 14 residues. Looked up from germline, CDR1 is MNHEY and CDR2 is SVGAGI. V gave up 4 bases and J gave up 8 bases, with 12 bases separating them.

Comment on this clone: The sample contains more than one DNA sequence encoding this CDR3. This chain links TRBV5-6 with TRBJ2-7, with D perhaps matching TRBD1 (5 bases). Germline V CDR1 and CDR2: SGHDT, YYEEEE. This CDR3 region has 14 residues. V lost 0 bases and J 2 bases, leaving 9 bases between the germline ends. Written as DNA, the CDR3 is TGTGCCAGCAGCTTGGGGCAGGGTCCCTACGAGCAGTACTTC. It translates to CASSLGQGPYEQYF.

The CDR3 loop is CASSIGLAGGLDWGQYF. CDR3 nucleotides: TGTGCCAGTAGTATCGGACTAGCGGGAGGGCTCGACTGGGGGCAGTACTTC. The rearrangement links TRBV19 to TRBJ2-7; 15 nucleotides line up with TRBD2. The CDR3 sequence is 17 residues long. The V segment lost 3 bases and the J segment 9 bases; nucleotides outside the gene matches: 12. Germline CDR1 is LNHDA and CDR2 is SQIVND (reference sequence).

The chain combines TRBV5-4 with TRBJ1-1; 7 bases are shared with TRBD1. Germline V gene lookup returns CDR1 SGHNT and CDR2 YYREEE (reference sequence). The CDR3 is made up of 13 amino acids. The ends lost 4 bases at V and 1 base at J; junction bases unmatched: 1. The CDR3 bases are TGTGCCAGCAGCCAGGGGGGGAACACTGAAGCTTTCTTT. Translating it yields CASSQGGNTEAFF. Combining the CDR3 with reference TRBV5-4 and TRBJ1-1 gives the whole variable domain ETGVTQSPTHLIKTRGQQVTLRCSSQSGHNTVSWYQQALGQGPQFIFQYYREEENGRGNFPPRFSGLQFPNYSSELNVNALELDDSALYLCASSQGGNTEAFFGQGTRLTVV.

The V and J genes are TRBV4-2 and TRBJ2-1; D uncertain. CDR1 is LGHNA and CDR2 is YNFKEQ in the germline V gene. Trimming removed 1 base at V and 3 bases at J, with 16 bases between. This CDR3 region has 17 residues. CDR3 sequence (DNA): TGTGCCAGCAGCCAAGTGGTCAGCGAGCCGGACTACAATGAGCAGTTCTTC. Encoded protein: CASSQVVSEPDYNEQFF.

CDR3 sequence (DNA): TGTGCCAGCAGCGCTCGGACAGGGACGTACGAGCAGTACTTC. It is translated as CASSARTGTYEQYF. This chain links TRBV5-8 with TRBJ2-7; TRBD1 matches 8 bases. The germline V gene encodes CDR1 SGHTS and CDR2 YDEGEE. The V gene end was trimmed by 4 bases and the J gene end by 4 bases; junction bases not matched to a gene: 7. The CDR3 totals 14 residues.

This clone was recorded a few times. The V call is TRBV7-9, the J call TRBJ2-2, with 7 bases lining up with TRBD1. V lost 8 bases and J lost 0; bases outside the gene matches: 0. The germline gives CDR1 SEHNR, CDR2 FQNEAQ (reference sequence). The CDR3 runs 13 residues. The CDR3 DNA follows: TGTGCCAGCGACAGGGCGAACACCGGGGAGCTGTTTTTT. Translated, it gives CASDRANTGELFF.

V usage is TRBV18 and J usage is TRBJ2-7, with 7 bases that match TRBD1. Germline V gene lookup returns CDR1 KGHSH and CDR2 LQKENI. This CDR3 is built from 14 residues. Trimming took 3 bases from V and 2 from J; bases not matched to a gene: 4. CDR3 coding DNA: TGTGCCAGCTCACCGGTCGGGACAGCCTACGAGCAGTACTTC. Its translation: CASSPVGTAYEQYF.

This chain links TRBV2 with TRBJ2-3, with TRBD1 matching 7 bases. After removal of 5 bases from V and 2 bases from J, the junction contained 10 bases not matched to a gene. Germline V CDR1 and CDR2: SNHLY, FYNNEI. This CDR3 spans 16 amino acids. In DNA form, the CDR3 reads TGTGCCAGCAGTCCCAGCCGACAGGGCGTCACAGATACGCAGTATTTT. Protein sequence: CASSPSRQGVTDTQYF.

With regard to this clone: One end of the junction varies from germline; a read error may be responsible. The chain combines TRBV24-1 with TRBJ2-5; tentatively, D is TRBD2 (6 bases). This CDR3 region has 12 residues. Germline V gene data show CDR1 as KGHDR and CDR2 as SFDVKD. In DNA form, the CDR3 reads TGTGCCGCCAGAATGGGGCGGGGGACCCAGTACTTC. Its translation is CAARMGRGTQYF.

This chain links TRBV5-4 with TRBJ2-2; D ambiguous. V was clipped by 1 base and J by 1 base, with 8 bases between them. CDR3 length equals 15 residues. Germline V gene lookup returns CDR1 SGHNT and CDR2 YYREEE (reference sequence). The CDR3 reads CASSLKHLNTGELFF. CDR3 coding DNA: TGTGCCAGCAGCTTGAAACATTTGAACACCGGGGAGCTGTTTTTT.

The CDR3 DNA is TGTGCCAGTAGACCCCCCTCGACAGGGGATAGAGAAAAACTGTTTTTT. It translates to CASRPPSTGDREKLFF. The rearrangement uses TRBV19 and TRBJ1-4; TRBD1 matches at 8 bases. CDR1 is LNHDA and CDR2 is SQIVND in the germline V gene (reference sequence). The CDR3 loop spans 16 amino acids. Trimming removed 6 bases from V and 8 bases from J; junction bases left unmatched: 14.

The chain couples TRBV6-6 to TRBJ1-5; TRBD1 might be the D (6 bases). Per the germline V gene, CDR1 is MNHNY and CDR2 is SVGAGI (reference sequence). This CDR3 region has 16 residues. Trimming removed 3 bases from V and 0 bases from J, with 12 bases in between. This CDR3 reads CASSYFGDTSNQPQHF. The DNA of the CDR3 is TGTGCCAGCAGTTATTTCGGGGACACTAGCAATCAGCCCCAGCATTTT.

Written as DNA, the CDR3 is TGTGCCAGCAGACTGACTATGTCGGCGGAGACCCAGTACTTC. Amino acid sequence: CASRLTMSAETQYF. This chain uses TRBV6-5 with TRBJ2-5; TRBD2 is a possible D gene (5 bases). The CDR3 runs to 14 residues. The germline V gene encodes CDR1 MNHEY and CDR2 SVGAGI. The V end lost 6 bases, the J end lost 5 bases, and 16 bases lay between the germline ends.

The chain carries TRBV28 and TRBJ2-7; 8 nucleotides align to TRBD1. The trim removed 7 bases at V and 3 bases at J, leaving 11 bases unmatched. The germline V gene has CDR1 MDHEN and CDR2 SYDVKM. This CDR3 comprises 15 residues. The CDR3 loop reads CASTSGGSGNYEQYF. The CDR3 nucleotides are TGTGCCAGCACGTCAGGGGGCTCAGGTAACTACGAGCAGTACTTC.